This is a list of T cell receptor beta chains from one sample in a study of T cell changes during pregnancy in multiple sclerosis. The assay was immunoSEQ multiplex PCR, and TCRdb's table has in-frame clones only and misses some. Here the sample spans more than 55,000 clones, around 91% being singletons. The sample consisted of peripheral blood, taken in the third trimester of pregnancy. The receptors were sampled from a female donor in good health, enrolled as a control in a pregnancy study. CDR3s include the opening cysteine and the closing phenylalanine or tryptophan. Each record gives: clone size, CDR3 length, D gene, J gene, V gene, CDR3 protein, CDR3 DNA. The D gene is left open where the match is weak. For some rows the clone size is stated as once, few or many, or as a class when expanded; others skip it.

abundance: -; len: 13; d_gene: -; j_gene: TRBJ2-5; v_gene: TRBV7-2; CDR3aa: CASSLVQGETQYF; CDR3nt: TGTGCCAGCAGCTTAGTCCAGGGGGAGACCCAGTACTTC
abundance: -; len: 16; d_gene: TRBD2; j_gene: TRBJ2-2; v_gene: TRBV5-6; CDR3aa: CASSLGLAGDTGELFF; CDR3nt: TGTGCCAGCAGCTTAGGACTAGCGGGAGACACCGGGGAGCTGTTTTTT
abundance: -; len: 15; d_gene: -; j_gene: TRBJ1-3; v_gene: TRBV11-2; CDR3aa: CASSLVLAGGNTIYF; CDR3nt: TGTGCCAGCAGCTTAGTTCTGGCGGGAGGAAACACCATATATTTT
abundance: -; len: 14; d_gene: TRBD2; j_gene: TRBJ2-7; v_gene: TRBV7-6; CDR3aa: CASSLLLAGHEQYF; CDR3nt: TGTGCCAGCAGCTTATTACTAGCGGGCCACGAGCAGTACTTC
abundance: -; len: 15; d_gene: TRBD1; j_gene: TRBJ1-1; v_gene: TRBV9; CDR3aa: CASSVDGTGETEAFF; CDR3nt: TGTGCCAGCAGCGTAGACGGGACAGGGGAAACTGAAGCTTTCTTT
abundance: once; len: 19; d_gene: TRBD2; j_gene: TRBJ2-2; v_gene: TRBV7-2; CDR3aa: CASSSRGGLAFANTGELFF; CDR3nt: TGTGCCAGCAGCTCCCGGGGAGGACTAGCGTTCGCGAACACCGGGGAGCTGTTTTTT
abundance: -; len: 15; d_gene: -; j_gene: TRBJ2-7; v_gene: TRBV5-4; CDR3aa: CASSLLARESYEQYF; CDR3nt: TGTGCCAGCAGCCTTCTAGCACGGGAGTCCTACGAGCAGTACTTC
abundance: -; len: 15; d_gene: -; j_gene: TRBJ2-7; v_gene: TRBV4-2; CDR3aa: CASSQDVTTAGEQYF; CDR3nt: TGTGCCAGCAGCCAAGATGTAACTACCGCCGGGGAGCAGTACTTC
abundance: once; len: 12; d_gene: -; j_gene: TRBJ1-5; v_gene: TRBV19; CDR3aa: CASFYSNQPQHF; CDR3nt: TGTGCCAGTTTTTATAGCAATCAGCCCCAGCATTTT
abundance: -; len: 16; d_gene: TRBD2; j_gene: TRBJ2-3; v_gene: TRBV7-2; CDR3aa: CASSGSGSLFSDTQYF; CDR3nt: TGTGCCAGCAGCGGTAGCGGGAGTTTATTTTCAGATACGCAGTATTTT
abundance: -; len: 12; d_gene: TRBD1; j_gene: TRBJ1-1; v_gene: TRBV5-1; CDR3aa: CASTDRDTEAFF; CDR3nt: TGCGCCAGCACGGACAGGGATACTGAAGCTTTCTTT
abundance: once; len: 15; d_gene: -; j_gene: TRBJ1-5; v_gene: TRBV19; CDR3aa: CASSLGGRSNQPQHF; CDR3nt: TGTGCCAGTAGTCTTGGAGGAAGGAGCAATCAGCCCCAGCATTTT
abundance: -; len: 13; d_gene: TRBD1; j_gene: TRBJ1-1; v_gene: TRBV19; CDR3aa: CATKWTGETEAFF; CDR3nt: TGTGCCACTAAATGGACAGGGGAAACTGAAGCTTTCTTT
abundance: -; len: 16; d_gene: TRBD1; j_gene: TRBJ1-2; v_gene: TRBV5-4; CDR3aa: CASSSLGQGNPYGYTF; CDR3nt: TGTGCCAGCAGCTCCCTGGGACAGGGAAACCCTTATGGCTACACCTTC
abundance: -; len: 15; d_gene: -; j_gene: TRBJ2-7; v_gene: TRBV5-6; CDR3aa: CASSLEGGGYYEQYF; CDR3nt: TGTGCCAGCAGCTTGGAAGGTGGCGGTTACTACGAGCAGTACTTC
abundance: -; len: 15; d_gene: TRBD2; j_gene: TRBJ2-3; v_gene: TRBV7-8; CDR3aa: CASFRTSGSTDTQYF; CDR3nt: TGTGCCAGCTTCCGGACTAGCGGTAGCACAGATACGCAGTATTTT
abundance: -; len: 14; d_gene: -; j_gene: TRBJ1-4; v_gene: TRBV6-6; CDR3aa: CASNGGQANEKLFF; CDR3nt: TGTGCCAGCAACGGGGGGCAGGCTAATGAAAAACTGTTTTTT
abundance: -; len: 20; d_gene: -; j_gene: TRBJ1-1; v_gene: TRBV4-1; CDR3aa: CASSQEVNRAGRVANTEAFF; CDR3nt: TGCGCCAGCAGCCAAGAGGTGAATCGGGCAGGGAGGGTTGCGAACACTGAAGCTTTCTTT
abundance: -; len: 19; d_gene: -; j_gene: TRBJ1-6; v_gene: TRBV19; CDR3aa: CASSIADSEPTRYNSPLHF; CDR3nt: TGTGCCAGTAGTATAGCAGACAGCGAGCCCACGAGATATAATTCACCCCTCCACTTT
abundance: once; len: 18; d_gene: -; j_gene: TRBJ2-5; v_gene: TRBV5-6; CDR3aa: CASSLVSVRIGGQETQYF; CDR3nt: TGTGCCAGCAGCTTGGTCAGCGTCCGTATAGGTGGCCAAGAGACCCAGTACTTC
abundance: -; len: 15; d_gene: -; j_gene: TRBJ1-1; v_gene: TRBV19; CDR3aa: CASSTRQYKPTEAFF; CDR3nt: TGTGCCAGTAGTACGAGACAGTATAAACCCACTGAAGCTTTCTTT
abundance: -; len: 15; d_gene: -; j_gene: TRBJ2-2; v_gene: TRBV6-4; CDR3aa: CASSPQATNTGELFF; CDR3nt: TGTGCCAGCAGCCCCCAGGCCACGAACACCGGGGAGCTGTTTTTT
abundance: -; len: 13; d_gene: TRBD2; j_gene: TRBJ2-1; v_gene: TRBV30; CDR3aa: CAFDGAGGNEQFF; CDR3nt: TGTGCCTTCGACGGAGCGGGGGGAAATGAGCAGTTCTTC
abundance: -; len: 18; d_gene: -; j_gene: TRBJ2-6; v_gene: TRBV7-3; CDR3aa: CASSSPTLNRPGANVLTF; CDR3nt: TGTGCCAGCAGCTCGCCGACGTTAAACAGGCCTGGGGCCAACGTCCTGACTTTC
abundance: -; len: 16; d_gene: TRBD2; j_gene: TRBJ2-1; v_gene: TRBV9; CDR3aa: CASSPHGTSGVNEQFF; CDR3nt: TGTGCCAGCAGCCCCCACGGGACTAGCGGGGTCAATGAGCAGTTCTTC
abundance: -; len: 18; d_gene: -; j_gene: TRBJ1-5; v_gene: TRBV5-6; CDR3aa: CASSTNDRTSRVNQPQHF; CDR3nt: TGTGCCAGCAGCACGAACGACAGAACGAGCAGGGTCAATCAGCCCCAGCATTTT
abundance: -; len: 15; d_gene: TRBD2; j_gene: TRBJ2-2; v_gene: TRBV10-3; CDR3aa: CVIMATSGDTGELFF; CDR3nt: TGTGTCATCATGGCGACTAGCGGGGACACCGGGGAGCTGTTTTTT
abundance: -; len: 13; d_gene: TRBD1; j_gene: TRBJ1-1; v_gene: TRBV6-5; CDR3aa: CASSTGGNTEAFF; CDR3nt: TGTGCCAGCAGTACAGGGGGGAACACTGAAGCTTTCTTT
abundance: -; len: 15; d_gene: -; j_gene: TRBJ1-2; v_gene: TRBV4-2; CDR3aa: CASSQEDREGRGYTF; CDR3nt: TGTGCCAGCAGCCAAGAAGACCGGGAGGGTCGTGGCTACACCTTC
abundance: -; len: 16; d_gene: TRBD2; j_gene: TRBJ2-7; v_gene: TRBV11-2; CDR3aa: CASSPGLAGESYEQYF; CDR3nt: TGTGCCAGCAGCCCGGGGTTAGCGGGAGAGAGCTACGAGCAGTACTTC
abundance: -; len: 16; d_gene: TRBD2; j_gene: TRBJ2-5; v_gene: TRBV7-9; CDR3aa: CASSSGLAAPGETQYF; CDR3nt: TGTGCCAGCAGCTCGGGACTAGCGGCCCCGGGGGAGACCCAGTACTTC
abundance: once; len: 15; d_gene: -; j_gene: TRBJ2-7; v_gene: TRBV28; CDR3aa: CASSYGLKFTYEQYF; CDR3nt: TGTGCCAGCAGCTATGGACTGAAATTCACCTACGAGCAGTACTTC
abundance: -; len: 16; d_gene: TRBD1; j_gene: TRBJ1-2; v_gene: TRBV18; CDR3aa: CASSPQGGQGARGYTF; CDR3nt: TGTGCCAGCTCACCACAGGGGGGACAGGGGGCACGAGGCTACACCTTC
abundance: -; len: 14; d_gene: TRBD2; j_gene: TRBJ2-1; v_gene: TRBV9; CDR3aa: CASSESGGLLEQFF; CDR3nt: TGTGCCAGCAGCGAGAGCGGGGGCCTCCTTGAGCAGTTCTTC
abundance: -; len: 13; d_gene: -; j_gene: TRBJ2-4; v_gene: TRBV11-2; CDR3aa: CARLHLAKNIQYF; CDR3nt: TGTGCCAGGTTACACCTAGCCAAAAACATTCAGTACTTC
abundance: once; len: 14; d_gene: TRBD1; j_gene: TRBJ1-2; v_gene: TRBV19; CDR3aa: CASNLGQNNYGYTF; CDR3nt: TGTGCCAGTAATCTGGGACAGAATAACTATGGCTACACCTTC
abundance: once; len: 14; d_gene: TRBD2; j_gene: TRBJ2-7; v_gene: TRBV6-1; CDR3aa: CASSELAGADEQYF; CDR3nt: TGTGCCAGCAGTGAACTAGCGGGAGCCGACGAGCAGTACTTC
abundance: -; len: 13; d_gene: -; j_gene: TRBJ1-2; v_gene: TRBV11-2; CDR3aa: CASSSRQAYGYTF; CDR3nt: TGTGCCAGCAGCTCCAGGCAGGCATATGGCTACACCTTC
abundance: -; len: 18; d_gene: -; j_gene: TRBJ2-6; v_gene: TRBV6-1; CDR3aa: CASSDWFEVEPGANVLTF; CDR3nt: TGTGCCAGCAGTGATTGGTTTGAGGTCGAACCTGGGGCCAACGTCCTGACTTTC
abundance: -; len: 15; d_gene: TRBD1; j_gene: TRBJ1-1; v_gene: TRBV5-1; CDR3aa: CASSPGQGSNTEAFF; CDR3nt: TGCGCCAGCAGCCCGGGACAGGGATCGAACACTGAAGCTTTCTTT
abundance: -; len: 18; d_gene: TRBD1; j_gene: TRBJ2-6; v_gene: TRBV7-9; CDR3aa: CASNYRTGRNSGANVLTF; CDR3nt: TGTGCCAGCAACTATAGGACAGGGAGGAACTCTGGGGCCAACGTCCTGACTTTC